A selection of T cell receptor beta chains follows, all from one sample in a study of blood T cell repertoires in COVID-19. The method was immunoSEQ multiplex PCR; TCRdb's version includes in-frame clones alone and lacks a portion of them. The sample has 200,000 to 250,000 clones, roughly 86% seen once. Sample: peripheral blood. The source of these receptors is a woman in her sixties with acute or convalescent COVID-19. Both conserved end residues are part of each CDR3. The D gene is left open where the match is weak. Size is omitted from some rows. Given values are once, few, many or a class for expanded clones.

CDR3aa: CASSFPPGLKNIQYF
CDR3nt: TGTGCCAGCAGCTTCCCTCCAGGGCTCAAAAACATTCAGTACTTC
v_gene: TRBV7-2
abundance: -
d_gene: -
j_gene: TRBJ2-4

CDR3aa: CASSPYPGLAGVGEDTQYF
CDR3nt: TGTGCCAGCAGCCCTTACCCGGGACTAGCGGGAGTCGGGGAAGATACGCAGTATTTT
v_gene: TRBV14
abundance: -
d_gene: TRBD2
j_gene: TRBJ2-3

CDR3aa: CASSPRRDRLSQETQYF
CDR3nt: TGTGCCAGCAGCCCGCGCCGGGACAGGCTCTCCCAAGAGACCCAGTACTTC
v_gene: TRBV11-2
abundance: -
d_gene: TRBD1
j_gene: TRBJ2-5

CDR3aa: CSTSGRTDTQYF
CDR3nt: TGTTCCACTAGCGGGAGAACAGATACGCAGTATTTT
v_gene: TRBV6-1
abundance: -
d_gene: TRBD2
j_gene: TRBJ2-3

CDR3aa: CASSSTVWTGGVTGELFF
CDR3nt: TGTGCCAGCAGCTCGACTGTTTGGACAGGGGGAGTCACCGGGGAGCTGTTTTTT
v_gene: TRBV5-8
abundance: -
d_gene: TRBD1
j_gene: TRBJ2-2

CDR3aa: CASSLYEGQPQHF
CDR3nt: TGCGCCAGCAGCTTGTACGAGGGTCAGCCCCAGCATTTT
v_gene: TRBV5-1
abundance: -
d_gene: -
j_gene: TRBJ1-5

CDR3aa: CASSHLGEWYTEAFF
CDR3nt: TGTGCCAGCAGCCATCTCGGGGAATGGTACACTGAAGCTTTCTTT
v_gene: TRBV4-2
abundance: -
d_gene: -
j_gene: TRBJ1-1

CDR3aa: CASGVGTGVEKLFF
CDR3nt: TGTGCCAGCGGGGTCGGGACAGGGGTAGAAAAACTGTTTTTT
v_gene: TRBV2
abundance: -
d_gene: TRBD1
j_gene: TRBJ1-4

CDR3aa: CASSKLGGAYEQYF
CDR3nt: TGTGCCAGCAGCAAACTGGGCGGGGCCTACGAGCAGTACTTC
v_gene: TRBV7-2
abundance: once
d_gene: -
j_gene: TRBJ2-7

CDR3aa: CASSEHPRGSGANVLTF
CDR3nt: TGTGCCAGCAGCGAGCACCCCAGGGGCTCTGGGGCCAACGTCCTGACTTTC
v_gene: TRBV9
abundance: -
d_gene: -
j_gene: TRBJ2-6

CDR3aa: CASSIRLAGAYNEQFF
CDR3nt: TGTGCCAGTAGTATTCGGCTAGCGGGGGCCTACAATGAGCAGTTCTTC
v_gene: TRBV19
abundance: -
d_gene: TRBD2
j_gene: TRBJ2-1

CDR3aa: CASRTGTESSYNSPLHF
CDR3nt: TGTGCCAGCAGGACAGGCACCGAGAGCTCCTATAATTCACCCCTCCACTTT
v_gene: TRBV5-4
abundance: -
d_gene: -
j_gene: TRBJ1-6

CDR3aa: CASSIRGNQPQHF
CDR3nt: TGTGCCAGTAGTATTCGAGGGAATCAGCCCCAGCATTTT
v_gene: TRBV19
abundance: -
d_gene: -
j_gene: TRBJ1-5

CDR3aa: CASSRQGRSKENIQYF
CDR3nt: TGTGCCAGCAGTCGACAGGGGAGATCGAAGGAGAACATTCAGTACTTC
v_gene: TRBV6-6
abundance: -
d_gene: TRBD1
j_gene: TRBJ2-4

CDR3aa: CAWSVSRGLILHNSPLHF
CDR3nt: TGTGCCTGGAGTGTATCAAGGGGCCTAATTTTACATAATTCACCCCTCCACTTT
v_gene: TRBV30
abundance: -
d_gene: -
j_gene: TRBJ1-6

CDR3aa: CASSFSPSGANVLTF
CDR3nt: TGTGCCAGCAGCTTTTCCCCTTCTGGGGCCAACGTCCTGACTTTC
v_gene: TRBV7-2
abundance: -
d_gene: -
j_gene: TRBJ2-6

CDR3aa: CAWRRDSFKLFF
CDR3nt: TGTGCCTGGAGGCGGGACAGCTTCAAACTGTTTTTT
v_gene: TRBV30
abundance: -
d_gene: TRBD1
j_gene: TRBJ1-4

CDR3aa: CASSQGAQNYGYTF
CDR3nt: TGTGCCAGCTCTCAGGGGGCGCAGAACTATGGCTACACCTTC
v_gene: TRBV6-5
abundance: once
d_gene: TRBD1
j_gene: TRBJ1-2

CDR3aa: CATSPRTRQTEQFF
CDR3nt: TGTGCCACCAGCCCCCGGACTCGTCAGACTGAGCAGTTCTTC
v_gene: TRBV15
abundance: -
d_gene: -
j_gene: TRBJ2-1

CDR3aa: CASSGLAGGPNTGELFF
CDR3nt: TGTGCCAGCAGCGGACTAGCGGGGGGACCTAACACCGGGGAGCTGTTTTTT
v_gene: TRBV2
abundance: -
d_gene: TRBD2
j_gene: TRBJ2-2

CDR3aa: CASRTSGIPDTQYF
CDR3nt: TGTGCCAGCCGGACTAGCGGGATCCCAGATACGCAGTATTTT
v_gene: TRBV6-5
abundance: once
d_gene: TRBD2
j_gene: TRBJ2-3

CDR3aa: CSASRAGRAGEQYF
CDR3nt: TGCAGTGCTAGTCGCGCCGGCAGGGCGGGAGAGCAGTACTTC
v_gene: TRBV20-1
abundance: -
d_gene: -
j_gene: TRBJ2-7

CDR3aa: CASSERFGEENNEQFF
CDR3nt: TGTGCCAGCAGTGAACGATTTGGTGAGGAAAACAATGAGCAGTTCTTC
v_gene: TRBV25-1
abundance: -
d_gene: -
j_gene: TRBJ2-1

CDR3aa: CASSLVGELSYTF
CDR3nt: TGCGCCAGCAGCTTGGTCGGAGAGCTGAGCTACACCTTC
v_gene: TRBV5-1
abundance: -
d_gene: -
j_gene: TRBJ1-2

CDR3aa: CATRTATTPLHF
CDR3nt: TGTGCCACCCGGACAGCGACTACACCCCTCCACTTT
v_gene: TRBV3-1/TRBV3-2
abundance: -
d_gene: -
j_gene: TRBJ1-6

CDR3aa: CASSPNTGTETQYF
CDR3nt: TGTGCCAGCTCACCCAATACAGGGACAGAGACCCAGTACTTC
v_gene: TRBV18
abundance: -
d_gene: -
j_gene: TRBJ2-5

CDR3aa: CASSYTGQGAGYTF
CDR3nt: TGTGCCAGCAGTTACACTGGACAGGGCGCAGGCTACACCTTC
v_gene: TRBV6-5
abundance: -
d_gene: TRBD1
j_gene: TRBJ1-2

CDR3aa: CASSLTGDYGYTF
CDR3nt: TGTGCCAGCAGCTTGACAGGGGACTATGGCTACACCTTC
v_gene: TRBV28
abundance: -
d_gene: TRBD1
j_gene: TRBJ1-2

CDR3aa: CASSLAFGTGGNTGELFF
CDR3nt: TGTGCCAGCAGTTTAGCATTTGGGACAGGGGGGAACACCGGGGAGCTGTTTTTT
v_gene: TRBV27
abundance: -
d_gene: TRBD1
j_gene: TRBJ2-2

CDR3aa: CASRSVNQPQHF
CDR3nt: TGTGCCAGCAGGTCCGTCAATCAGCCCCAGCATTTT
v_gene: TRBV12-3/TRBV12-4
abundance: -
d_gene: -
j_gene: TRBJ1-5

CDR3aa: CASSHVPVIDNEQFF
CDR3nt: TGTGCCAGCAGCCACGTCCCGGTCATCGACAATGAGCAGTTCTTC
v_gene: TRBV3-1/TRBV3-2
abundance: -
d_gene: -
j_gene: TRBJ2-1

CDR3aa: CASSLTGLSNQPQHF
CDR3nt: TGTGCCAGCAGCTTGACAGGGCTGAGCAATCAGCCCCAGCATTTT
v_gene: TRBV11-2
abundance: -
d_gene: TRBD1
j_gene: TRBJ1-5

CDR3aa: CSATDRGPWGVSSGANVLTF
CDR3nt: TGCAGTGCTACTGACAGGGGCCCCTGGGGTGTCAGCTCTGGGGCCAACGTCCTGACTTTC
v_gene: TRBV20-1
abundance: -
d_gene: TRBD1
j_gene: TRBJ2-6

CDR3aa: CASSPTLSFSSTDTQYF
CDR3nt: TGCGCCAGCAGCCCCACCCTATCCTTTTCTAGCACAGATACGCAGTATTTT
v_gene: TRBV4-3
abundance: -
d_gene: -
j_gene: TRBJ2-3

CDR3aa: CASSHQGSEQFF
CDR3nt: TGTGCCAGCAGCCACCAGGGAAGTGAGCAGTTCTTC
v_gene: TRBV27
abundance: -
d_gene: -
j_gene: TRBJ2-1

CDR3aa: CASSLGGGGNQPQHF
CDR3nt: TGTGCCAGCAGTTTAGGGGGCGGTGGCAATCAGCCCCAGCATTTT
v_gene: TRBV6-2/TRBV6-3
abundance: -
d_gene: TRBD1
j_gene: TRBJ1-5

CDR3aa: CASSLRTGSNQPQHF
CDR3nt: TGTGCCAGCAGCTTAAGAACAGGGAGCAATCAGCCCCAGCATTTT
v_gene: TRBV7-8
abundance: once
d_gene: -
j_gene: TRBJ1-5

CDR3aa: CASSQGSGRANEQFF
CDR3nt: TGTGCCAGCAGCCAAGGTAGCGGGAGGGCCAATGAGCAGTTCTTC
v_gene: TRBV3-1/TRBV3-2
abundance: -
d_gene: TRBD2
j_gene: TRBJ2-1

CDR3aa: CASTSLAGGPYEQYF
CDR3nt: TGTGCCAGCACCTCACTAGCGGGAGGGCCCTACGAGCAGTACTTC
v_gene: TRBV28
abundance: -
d_gene: TRBD2
j_gene: TRBJ2-7

CDR3aa: CASTAENSPLHF
CDR3nt: TGCGCCAGCACCGCGGAAAATTCACCCCTCCACTTT
v_gene: TRBV5-1
abundance: -
d_gene: -
j_gene: TRBJ1-6

CDR3aa: CASLSQGMGGELFF
CDR3nt: TGCGCCAGCCTTTCGCAGGGAATGGGCGGGGAGCTGTTTTTT
v_gene: TRBV5-1
abundance: -
d_gene: -
j_gene: TRBJ2-2

CDR3aa: CASSLVGVDNGYTF
CDR3nt: TGCGCCAGCAGCTTGGTAGGGGTCGATAATGGCTACACCTTC
v_gene: TRBV5-1
abundance: -
d_gene: -
j_gene: TRBJ1-2

CDR3aa: CASSSLRNTEAFF
CDR3nt: TGTGCCAGCAGTTCCCTACGTAATACTGAAGCTTTCTTT
v_gene: TRBV12-3/TRBV12-4
abundance: -
d_gene: -
j_gene: TRBJ1-1

CDR3aa: CASSQDRVPEQYF
CDR3nt: TGTGCCAGCAGCCAAGACCGCGTCCCCGAGCAGTACTTC
v_gene: TRBV3-1/TRBV3-2
abundance: once
d_gene: -
j_gene: TRBJ2-7

CDR3aa: CATSPGYEQYF
CDR3nt: TGTGCCACGTCACCGGGCTACGAGCAGTACTTC
v_gene: TRBV10-3
abundance: few
d_gene: -
j_gene: TRBJ2-7

CDR3aa: CAWSGAAVNQPQHF
CDR3nt: TGTGCCTGGTCGGGTGCCGCCGTCAATCAGCCCCAGCATTTT
v_gene: TRBV30
abundance: -
d_gene: -
j_gene: TRBJ1-5